The TCR beta chain described here comes from a study of identical twins. Overall study findings and caveats: Some out-of-frame alpha sequences were shared by twins, and these showed excess low generation probability.

With 0 bases removed from V and 1 base from J, the gap between germline ends came to 8 bases. The germline gives CDR1 MRHNA, CDR2 SNTAGT. CDR3 length: 15 amino acids. Every sampled donor was Caucasian and healthy. TCRdb redid the calling of the 5' RACE reads with MiXCR, one entry per CDR3 protein. In the table there are a few hundred thousand distinct CDR3 sequences, 9% to 15% of which are singletons. On this clonotype: Its antigen is currently unknown.

A further study also used this sample, focusing on yellow fever vaccine responses in identical twins.

This TCR derives from a woman younger than 30 in good health. J is TRBJ2-3 and V is TRBV6-4; maybe TRBD2 (5 bases). Sequenced: CD8+ T cells sorted from blood. For the CDR3, the DNA is TGTGCCAGCAGTGACTCGGTTAGCGGCACAGATACGCAGTATTTT. Amino acids: CASSDSVSGTDTQYF.